This TCR beta chain is from a study of healthy donors' naive CD4 and CD8 T cells. V trimming: 7 bases; J trimming: 5 bases; junction bases outside the gene matches: 7. The CDR3 is 14 residues long. Each TCR library used about 500 ng of total RNA and a linear amplification protocol. MiXCR was run by TCRdb on the reads, yielding one entry per CDR3 protein. The sample has about 180,000 distinct CDR3 sequences, about 70% seen once. Specimen: naive CD4+ and CD8+ T cells sorted from blood, pooled from several donors. The sequence was obtained from a pool of human donors in good health; the sample pools cells from several healthy donors. The V gene is TRBV12-3 or TRBV12-4, the J gene TRBJ1-5, with 8 bases lining up with TRBD1. The CDR3 spells CASKRQGSYQPQHF. The DNA for the CDR3 is TGTGCCAGCAAACGACAGGGGTCCTATCAGCCCCAGCATTTT.